The T cell receptor beta chain described here comes from a study of blood T cell repertoires in COVID-19. The method was immunoSEQ multiplex PCR; TCRdb's version includes in-frame clones alone and lacks a portion of them. The sample lists 170,000 or so clones; about 87% were seen once. Seattle-derived patients entered the study during active infection and were followed longitudinally. The TCR sequence derives from a woman between 70 and 85 years old with COVID-19, enrolled during active disease. Sample: peripheral blood.

DNA of the CDR3: TGCAGCGTTGAATCTCTTTGGGCCACAGATACGCAGTATTTT. Protein sequence: CSVESLWATDTQYF. The genes are TRBV29-1 and TRBJ2-3; no definite D call. V shed 2 bases and J shed 2 bases, with 11 bases lying between them. This CDR3 contains 14 residues. Germline lookup yields CDR1 SQVTM and CDR2 ANQGSEA.